These 5 T cell receptor beta chains were sequenced from one sample in a study of CD8+ T cells in alopecia areata. The treatment was: oral pan-JAK inhibitor, 5-10 mg twice daily. After isolation, RNA underwent reverse transcription to generate cDNA as the sequencing template. TCRdb keeps only in-frame clones here, not all; method: immunoSEQ multiplex PCR. The table lists under 350,000 clones, about three fifths of them singletons. The sequencing here drew on CD4+ T cells sorted from blood, taken at week 24, from a patient treated with tofacitinib. Source of these receptors: a human donor with alopecia areata.

This clone was counted once. The chain has TRBV7-3 and TRBJ2-1; 11 bases match TRBD1. Unmatched junction bases numbered 7, after V lost 5 bases and J lost 7 bases. The germline V gene has CDR1 SGHTA and CDR2 FQGTGA. The CDR3 consists of 15 residues. The CDR3 coding sequence is TGTGCCAGCAGCCCGGACAGGGGGCTGAAAAATGAGCAGTTCTTC. This translates into CASSPDRGLKNEQFF.

The chain recombines TRBV29-1 with TRBJ2-6; D is unclear. Trimming stripped 3 bases from V and 4 bases from J, with 10 bases between. The CDR3 covers 14 residues. Germline assignment: CDR1 SQVTM and CDR2 ANQGSEA. CDR3 region: CSVDSAPGANVLTF. As DNA, the CDR3 is TGCAGCGTTGACAGCGCACCCGGGGCCAACGTCCTGACTTTC.

The genes are TRBV28 and TRBJ1-6; 8 bases align to TRBD1. Unmatched junction bases numbered 15, after V lost 5 bases and J lost 12 bases. Germline CDR1 and CDR2: MDHEN and SYDVKM. The length of the CDR3 is 16 residues. CDR3 in amino acids: CASSPGGAGWTLPLHF. In DNA form, the CDR3 reads TGTGCCAGCAGTCCAGGGGGCGCGGGTTGGACCTTACCCCTCCACTTT.

The CDR3 sequence is CASSLRYQSRYEQYF. The CDR3 nucleotides read TGTGCCAGCAGCTTACGTTATCAGTCTCGGTACGAGCAGTACTTC. The chain has TRBV11-2 and TRBJ2-7; unclear D gene. Trimming stripped 2 bases from V and 4 bases from J, with 15 bases between. This CDR3 region has 15 residues. Per the germline V gene, CDR1 is SGHAT and CDR2 is FQNNGV.

This chain joins TRBV25-1 and TRBJ1-6; weak D call: TRBD1 (5 bases). The length of the CDR3 is 14 residues. CDR1 MGHDK and CDR2 SYGVNS come from the germline V gene. V lost 1 base and J 7 bases, leaving 8 bases between the germline ends. The CDR3 coding sequence is TGTGCCAGCAGTGAATGGGGCGGCAATTCACCCCTCCACTTT. Translating gives CASSEWGGNSPLHF.